This T cell receptor (beta chain) is drawn from a study of blood T cell repertoires in COVID-19. This clone has only a few counts. The table came from immunoSEQ multiplex PCR; TCRdb's copy has only in-frame clones and leaves some out. Seen here are about 230,000 clones, 83% observed once, and the top ten hold 5.7%. From germline, CDR1 is MNHEY and CDR2 SMNVEV (reference sequence). The CDR3 spans 15 residues. Trimming removed 1 base from V and 0 bases from J, with 7 bases in between. The TCR originated in a man older than 75 with acute or convalescent COVID-19. The specimen was peripheral blood. The V and J genes are TRBV27 and TRBJ1-5; TRBD1 might be the D (6 bases). The CDR3 is CASSLYRDSNQPQHF. The DNA of the CDR3 is TGTGCCAGCAGTTTATACAGGGATAGCAATCAGCCCCAGCATTTT.